What follows is one TCR beta chain and its context. Its antigen is not known. These data originate in a study of T cells in localized non-small cell lung cancer. Study findings and constraints: Exceeding tumor, uninvolved adjacent lung had the highest T cell clonality. Median roughly 57 top-100 tumor clones were shared with paired adjacent lung.

This table comes from immunoSEQ multiplex PCR, and its TCRdb copy is limited to in-frame clones, with some not included. The table records some 41,000 clones, roughly 90% of them present only once. The CDR3 is 14 amino acids. Germline lookup yields CDR1 SNHLY and CDR2 FYNNEI. With 0 bases removed from V and 2 bases from J, the gap between germline ends came to 8 bases. This sequence was found in a woman aged 35-75 years with stage II lung adenocarcinoma. The chain recombines TRBV2 with TRBJ2-7; D ambiguous. The specimen was PBMCs, collected before any cancer treatment. The CDR3 is CASSEARSPYEQYF. CDR3 DNA: TGTGCCAGCAGTGAAGCCCGGAGCCCCTACGAGCAGTACTTC.